These 25 T cell receptor beta chains share one sample of origin, sequenced in a study of blood T cell repertoires in COVID-19. Clones were sequenced by immunoSEQ multiplex PCR, and TCRdb holds only the in-frame ones, with some missing. The table shows approximately 210,000 clones, with roughly 86% occurring only once. The sample comprised peripheral blood. The receptors derive from a woman aged 45-60 years with active or convalescent COVID-19.

This clone is a singleton in its sample. V gene TRBV9 combines with J gene TRBJ2-2, with TRBD2 identical over 8 bases. J gave up 2 bases and V 4 bases, and 10 bases lay outside the gene matches. CDR3 length: 17 amino acids. The germline V gene has CDR1 SGDLS and CDR2 YYNGEE. CDR3 coding DNA: TGTGCCAGCAGCCCCCGTGTGGCGGGAGGTAACACCGGGGAGCTGTTTTTT. Protein: CASSPRVAGGNTGELFF.

The V gene is TRBV6-5, the J gene TRBJ2-1; 11 bases align to TRBD1. The CDR3 has 16 amino acids. The germline V gene encodes CDR1 MNHEY and CDR2 SVGAGI. Germline trimming cut 0 bases from V and 7 bases from J; bases unmatched to any gene: 5. The CDR3 spells CASSYSRTGGGNEQFF. The CDR3 DNA follows: TGTGCCAGCAGTTACTCGCGGACAGGGGGCGGGAATGAGCAGTTCTTC.

The chain is built from TRBV5-1 and TRBJ2-2; D is perhaps TRBD1 (6 bases). The V end was cut by 1 base, the J end by 6 bases, with 10 bases between. Germline values: CDR1 SGHRS, CDR2 YFSETQ. The CDR3 has 14 amino acids. The CDR3 coding sequence is TGCGCCAGCAGCTTGAGGACAGTCCCCGGGGAGCTGTTTTTT. Translation: CASSLRTVPGELFF. The full variable domain, completed using reference TRBV5-1 and TRBJ2-2, is KAGVTQTPRYLIKTRGQQVTLSCSPISGHRSVSWYQQTPGQGLQFLFEYFSETQRNKGNFPGRFSGRQFSNSRSEMNVSTLELGDSALYLCASSLRTVPGELFFGEGSRLTVL.

The chain recombines TRBV4-1 with TRBJ2-3; D is perhaps TRBD1 (5 bases). This CDR3 is built from 14 residues. From germline, CDR1 is MGHRA and CDR2 YSYEKL. Trimming cost V 2 bases and J 5 bases, with 11 bases left between them. CDR3 loop: CASSQRQGIDTQYF. The DNA for the CDR3 is TGCGCCAGCAGCCAAAGGCAGGGCATAGATACGCAGTATTTT.

The chain links TRBV6-5 to TRBJ2-1, with D tentatively TRBD1 (6 bases). CDR1 MNHEY and CDR2 SVGAGI come from the germline V gene. This CDR3 is built from 13 residues. This chain's CDR3 is CATTGSSYNEQFF. CDR3 nucleotide sequence: TGTGCTACCACAGGGAGCTCCTACAATGAGCAGTTCTTC.

The count of this clone is one. This chain joins TRBV11-2 and TRBJ1-1; a possible D gene is TRBD1 (5 bases). Germline V gene data show CDR1 as SGHAT and CDR2 as FQNNGV. The CDR3 has 13 amino acids. Trimming stripped 4 bases from V and 1 base from J, with 7 bases between. In nucleotides, the CDR3 is TGTGCCAGCAGCTCCCAGGGGAACACTGAAGCTTTCTTT. It encodes CASSSQGNTEAFF. The full variable domain, its missing parts supplied by reference TRBV11-2 and TRBJ1-1, is EAGVAQSPRYKIIEKRQSVAFWCNPISGHATLYWYQQILGQGPKLLIQFQNNGVVDDSQLPKDRFSAERLKGVDSTLKIQPAKLEDSAVYLCASSSQGNTEAFFGQGTRLTVV.

The chain uses TRBV27 and TRBJ2-3; 7 nucleotides match TRBD2. V shed 6 bases and J 4 bases; nucleotides not matched to a gene: 10. This CDR3 is built from 15 residues. The germline gives CDR1 MNHEY, CDR2 SMNVEV (reference sequence). The CDR3 DNA sequence: TGTGCCAGCAGGAGGGGCAGCGGGAAGCCAGATACGCAGTATTTT. Its translation: CASRRGSGKPDTQYF.

J is TRBJ2-7 and V is TRBV11-2; D not certain. CDR1 is SGHAT, CDR2 FQNNGV, per germline. The CDR3 loop spans 13 amino acids. V was cut by 2 bases and J by 6 bases, with 11 bases left in between. The CDR3 is CASSLLSRGEQYF. DNA for the CDR3: TGTGCCAGCAGCTTACTCAGCCGCGGCGAGCAGTACTTC.

The chain couples TRBV28 to TRBJ1-4, with 7 bases matching TRBD1. Germline CDR1 and CDR2: MDHEN and SYDVKM. The CDR3 is 17 amino acids. Losses at the gene ends were 6 bases for V and 5 bases for J; bases not matched to a gene: 15. The CDR3 region is CASRLGGRQGPNEKLFF. The DNA of the CDR3 is TGTGCCAGCAGGCTTGGGGGACGACAGGGACCGAATGAAAAACTGTTTTTT. The full variable domain, with the rest looked up from reference TRBV28 and TRBJ1-4, is DVKVTQSSRYLVKRTGEKVFLECVQDMDHENMFWYRQDPGLGLRLIYFSYDVKMKEKGDIPEGYSVSREKKERFSLILESASTNQTSMYLCASRLGGRQGPNEKLFFGSGTQLSVL.

The V call is TRBV5-1, the J call TRBJ1-4, with 9 bases aligning to TRBD1. The V gene's germline CDR1 is SGHRS and CDR2 YFSETQ. After removal of 0 bases from V and 6 bases from J, the junction contained 0 bases not matched to a gene. The CDR3 runs 14 residues. The CDR3 protein is CASSLDRGHEKLFF. In DNA form, the CDR3 reads TGCGCCAGCAGCTTGGACAGGGGGCATGAAAAACTGTTTTTT.

This clone was seen a few times. The rearrangement links TRBV29-1 to TRBJ2-1, with 7 bases aligning to TRBD1. This CDR3 has 11 residues. J was trimmed by 7 bases and V by 5 bases; bases with no gene match: 2. The V gene's germline CDR1 is SQVTM and CDR2 ANQGSEA. CDR3 nucleotide sequence: TGCAGCGTTAGCAGGGGGAATGAGCAGTTCTTC. Residues: CSVSRGNEQFF.

The CDR3 nucleotides are TGTGCCACCAGCAAGGGCGGACAGGGTGAGCCCACACGGAGAACCGGGGAGCTGTTTTTT. Protein product: CATSKGGQGEPTRRTGELFF. The V and J genes are TRBV15 and TRBJ2-2, with 8 positions matching TRBD1. Looked up from germline, CDR1 is LNHNV and CDR2 is YYDKDF (reference sequence). The V gene end was trimmed by 4 bases and the J gene end by 5 bases; junction bases not matched to a gene: 21. CDR3 length: 20 residues. The full variable domain, with the rest looked up from reference TRBV15 and TRBJ2-2, is DAMVIQNPRYQVTQFGKPVTLSCSQTLNHNVMYWYQQKSSQAPKLLFHYYDKDFNNEADTPDNFQSRRPNTSFCFLDIRSPGLGDTAMYLCATSKGGQGEPTRRTGELFFGEGSRLTVL.

This chain connects TRBV7-3 to TRBJ2-3; TRBD2 agrees at 10 bases. CDR3 length: 17 amino acids. CDR1 and CDR2 (germline): SGHTA, FQGTGA. J was trimmed by 5 bases and V by 4 bases; bases with no gene match: 12. This CDR3 reads CASSSTGSGRGQDTQYF. The CDR3, as DNA: TGTGCCAGCAGCTCCACGGGGAGCGGGAGGGGCCAAGATACGCAGTATTTT.

This chain joins TRBV28 and TRBJ2-4; TRBD1 agrees at 9 bases. Germline loops: CDR1 MDHEN, CDR2 SYDVKM. V was clipped by 5 bases and J by 7 bases; unmatched bases: 6. The CDR3 consists of 14 residues. CDR3 DNA sequence: TGTGCCAGCAGTCCAAGGACAGGGGTGAACATTCAGTACTTC. Protein: CASSPRTGVNIQYF.

The chain recombines TRBV5-1 with TRBJ1-2; D is unresolved. Germline V gene sequence: CDR1 SGHRS, CDR2 YFSETQ. The V gene lost 4 bases and the J gene lost 1 base, with 17 bases spanning the gap. The CDR3 is 16 residues long. The CDR3 loop is CASSPKQLDRNYGYTF. The CDR3 region has the DNA TGCGCCAGCAGCCCTAAACAGCTCGACCGTAACTATGGCTACACCTTC.

V and J are TRBV5-6 and TRBJ2-7; D is unclear. The CDR3 covers 15 residues. Per germline, CDR1 SGHDT and CDR2 YYEEEE. Between the trimmed V and J ends, which lost 0 bases and 2 bases, there was a span of 12 bases. The CDR3 bases are TGTGCCAGCAGCTTGGGGCCAGGCCGGACCTACGAGCAGTACTTC. It translates to CASSLGPGRTYEQYF.

This chain's CDR3 is CAWSVTGQSGYTF. The CDR3, as DNA: TGTGCCTGGAGTGTAACAGGGCAATCTGGCTACACCTTC. The J gene is TRBJ1-2, the V gene TRBV30; maybe TRBD1 (6 bases). The germline gives CDR1 GTSNPN, CDR2 SVGIG (reference sequence). The CDR3 contains 13 residues. V gave up 0 bases and J gave up 7 bases, with 12 bases separating them.

This clone was seen only a few times. This chain links TRBV28 with TRBJ1-1, with a weak D call TRBD1 (6 bases). The CDR3 is 14 amino acids. Germline CDR1 reads MDHEN; CDR2 reads SYDVKM. Trimming took 6 bases from V and 11 from J, leaving 22 bases between them. The CDR3 DNA follows: TGTGCCAGCAGGGGGGCCCGGGATCCCGTGGGTGCTTTCTTT. Amino acid sequence: CASRGARDPVGAFF.

The V call is TRBV5-4, the J call TRBJ2-5, with TRBD1 identical over 11 bases. With 4 bases clipped from V and 2 bases from J, the junction kept 13 bases outside the gene matches. CDR1 and CDR2 from the germline V gene are SGHNT and YYREEE (reference sequence). This CDR3 contains 18 residues. The CDR3, as DNA: TGTGCCAGCAGCCTTGGGACAGGGGGGTCCCCTCCGCAAGAGACCCAGTACTTC. Translated: CASSLGTGGSPPQETQYF.

This clone has just a few counts. The chain links TRBV11-2 to TRBJ2-7, with TRBD2 matching over 10 bases. CDR3 length equals 14 residues. J gave up 5 bases and V 5 bases, and 6 bases lay outside the gene matches. Germline V gene sequence: CDR1 SGHAT, CDR2 FQNNGV. CDR3 sequence: CASSRGTSVDEQYF. DNA for the CDR3: TGTGCCAGCAGCCGCGGGACTAGCGTCGACGAGCAGTACTTC.

In this sample, this clone turned up a few times. This chain connects TRBV28 to TRBJ1-2; the match to TRBD1 covers 8 bases. V lost 6 bases, J lost 3 bases, and 6 bases stayed unmatched. The CDR3 has 14 amino acids. Germline values: CDR1 MDHEN, CDR2 SYDVKM. CDR3 residues: CASSPGQAYYGYTF. The CDR3 DNA is TGTGCCAGCAGCCCGGGACAGGCTTACTATGGCTACACCTTC.

This chain connects TRBV14 to TRBJ2-3; no reliable D call. V gave up 5 bases and J gave up 8 bases, with 5 bases separating them. CDR3 size: 10 residues. The germline V gene has CDR1 SGHDN and CDR2 FVKESK. This CDR3 is CASSGPTQYF. For the CDR3, the DNA is TGTGCCAGCAGCGGCCCTACGCAGTATTTT.

This clone appeared once. The chain has TRBV6-5 and TRBJ1-5, with D possibly TRBD1 on 5 matching bases. The CDR3 extends over 12 amino acids. Trimming cost V 7 bases and J 11 bases, with 15 bases left between them. Germline V lookup: CDR1 MNHEY, CDR2 SVGAGI. The CDR3 region is CASTLNSGSQHF. CDR3 nucleotide sequence: TGTGCCAGCACCCTCAACTCAGGGTCCCAGCATTTT.

This sequence joins TRBV28 and TRBJ1-2, with TRBD1 matching 10 bases. Germline CDR1 MDHEN, CDR2 SYDVKM. The trim removed 7 bases at V and 5 bases at J, leaving 10 bases unmatched. This CDR3 has 15 residues. CDR3 residues: CASNARDRGGYGYTF. In nucleotides, the CDR3 is TGTGCCAGCAACGCTCGGGACAGGGGAGGTTATGGCTACACCTTC.

This chain links TRBV20-1 with TRBJ2-3; TRBD2 aligns across 7 bases. CDR1 is DFQATT, CDR2 SNEGSKA, per germline (reference sequence). The CDR3 covers 11 residues. CDR3 loop: CRAGAGDTQYF. CDR3 nucleotide sequence: TGCAGGGCGGGAGCTGGAGATACGCAGTATTTT.